Sequencing of this T cell receptor beta chain was carried out in a study of T cell responses to AZD1222 COVID-19 vaccine. Across the study: Second-dose recipients at about 4 or about 12 weeks were treated as one pooled group.

This CDR3 comprises 14 residues. The germline CDR1 and CDR2 sequences are SGHRS and YFSETQ. Deletions cut 3 bases from V and 7 bases from J, with 13 bases between. Overall study findings and caveats: Rises in breadth and depth of Spike-specific TCRs came after two AZD1222 doses. The donors showed a predominance of white British ancestry and of females, with possible underestimation of clonal diversity. Baseline serology detected seropositivity in only six AZD1222 recipients.

This clone was counted once. Antigen: not known. Profiling relied on immunoSEQ multiplex PCR, and the TCRdb table lists in-frame clones only, not all of them. The sample includes about 55,000 clones, roughly 90% of them seen just once. The TCR was taken from an adult in good health. The chain uses TRBV5-1 and TRBJ2-2; D might be TRBD2 (5 bases). This material consisted of peripheral blood, taken on day 0 of AZD1222 vaccination. The CDR3 coding sequence is TGCGCCAGCAGCTACCAACGGGGTATCGGGGAGCTGTTTTTT. Translation gives CASSYQRGIGELFF.